Below, one T cell receptor beta chain is given with its context. The antigen it recognizes is unknown. There are no base qualities to consult, and no much larger clone falls within one base. These data are taken from a study of low-dose radiotherapy and immunotherapy resistance in tumors (dated by TCRdb to 2022 to 2024). Background for the entire study: Cohort 1 received 0.5 Gy per fraction every 2 weeks, with a prescribed total PTV dose of 6.5 Gy. Cohort 2 received 1 Gy per fraction every two weeks, with a total of 13 Gy over 26 weeks. Nivolumab was administered intravenously as a 240 mg flat dose every two weeks, and ipilimumab was administered intravenously at 1 mg/kg every six weeks. Cyclophosphamide 200 mg/m2 was administered intravenously every two weeks, one day before each radiation and immunotherapy administration. Patients took aspirin 300 mg orally once daily for four cycles, starting on cycle 1 day 1. No randomization into treatment groups was done for the people taking part in the trial. Eight patients were included in the translational analysis, namely three from the first dose cohort plus the first five from the second dose cohort.

At the junction V is shortened by 2 bases and J by 4 bases, with 17 bases in between. Spanning cysteine to phenylalanine, the CDR3 consists of 16 amino acids. The retained sequence is limited to the CDR3, 48 bases, with the frame set at the first base. Based on the germline V gene (reference sequence), the CDR1 and CDR2 sequences are DFQATT and SNEGSKA. Donors were enrolled in RACIN, a single-arm phase I dose-escalation trial combining nivolumab, ipilimumab, aspirin, low-dose cyclophosphamide and low-dose radiotherapy. Patients were eligible if they had advanced solid tumors that were TIL-negative. To make first-strand cDNA, Superscript III was used along with a set of TRAV- and TRBV-specific primers so that both the TCRalpha and TCRbeta chains were covered. TCRs were amplified with Phusion for about 20 PCR cycles using a constant-region primer together with the adapter attached to the V primers. Amplification of the isolated mRNA was done with the MessageAmp II aRNA Amplification Kit, which involved an approximately 15-hour in vitro transcription at 37 degrees C. The Dynabeads mRNA DIRECT Purification Kit was used to isolate mRNA for TCR sequencing. Indexed Illumina adapters were added in a second approximately 26-cycle Phusion PCR, and the resulting products were purified with AMPure XP beads. Regarding the original processing steps: Using custom Perl scripts, TCR sequences encoding the same protein were pooled, out-of-frame sequences were removed, and the abundance of each clonotype was computed. Any TCR sequence supported by only a single read was excluded from analysis. The metrics used to describe the repertoires included Shannon entropy, Gini index, clonality, richness, and the frequency of TCRs shared between repertoires. TCRdb reprocessed the public reads (quality trimming at Q25 with fastp, clone calling with MiXCR) and kept in-frame beta chains. Each CDR3 protein appears once, grouped with its most common genes and DNA. None of the V and J calls come from the authors' own analysis; TCRdb made them. The sample records 10,000 to 15,000 distinct CDR3 sequences, over 55% of which are singletons. Less than 10% of the sample is held by the ten biggest clonotypes.

The chain is encoded by TRBV20-1 joined to TRBJ2-2; the D gene is unclear. This receptor was taken from a human donor with advanced metastatic prostate, ovarian, gallbladder or colorectal cancer (not recorded which). This table probably holds off-target reads from a library built for another chain. The CDR3 in this case is CSARRRGAEITGELFF. The nucleotide sequence is given as TGCAGTGCTAGACGGCGTGGTGCGGAAATCACCGGGGAGCTGTTTTTT.